This T cell receptor (beta chain) was profiled in a study of cytomegalovirus exposure and HLA in healthy donors. This PCR relied on a set of 60 Vbeta primers and 13 Jbeta primers. Profiling relied on immunoSEQ multiplex PCR, and the TCRdb table lists in-frame clones only, not all of them. The data hold fewer than 150,000 clones, with about 80% observed a single time. Per germline, CDR1 MNHNS and CDR2 SASEGT. J lost 7 bases, V lost 0 bases, and 3 bases had no gene match. The CDR3 covers 14 residues. This sequence joins TRBV6-1 and TRBJ1-5; 7 bases fit TRBD1. This sequence originates from a female donor in good health and CMV-seropositive. Sequenced input: PBMCs. CDR3 DNA sequence: TGTGCCAGCAGTGAAGCGTCCAGGGGGCAGCCCCAGCATTTT. Translation gives CASSEASRGQPQHF.